This T cell receptor (beta chain) is from a study of blood T cell repertoires in COVID-19. Study overall: From the United States, Italy and Spain came samples of acute and convalescent COVID-19. In each case, the material was cDNA or gDNA derived from T cells, B-cell-depleted T cells, or PBMCs.

CDR3 length equals 15 residues. CDR1 MGHRA and CDR2 YSYEKL come from the germline V gene. V dropped 4 bases and J dropped 5; count of bases not matched to a gene: 9. This clone was detected only once. Methods used by the authors: Amplification with reference gene primers provided the estimates of nucleated cell counts. The assay was immunoSEQ multiplex PCR, and TCRdb's table has in-frame clones only and misses some. D and trimming come from the DNA, and the V and J calls and clone size come from that table. Of fewer than 250,000 clones listed, 88% are singletons. V is TRBV4-1 and J is TRBJ2-5; 8 bases map to TRBD2. Material for sequencing was peripheral blood. The TCR sequence derives from a human donor in a cohort sampled during active COVID-19. Here the CDR3 DNA reads TGCGCCAGCAGCCCACCGGGACTAGTGGGTGAGACCCAGTACTTC. This gives the protein CASSPPGLVGETQYF.